The 27 T cell receptor beta chains below come from one sample, sequenced in a study of post-analysis software for immune sequencing data. Whole-study findings and limits: In patients, about 5 TRBV segments were more frequent than in controls, with TRBV5-6, TRBV5-1 and TRBV20-1 among them.

The library was made from cDNA and included unique molecular identifiers. Each CDR3 protein gets one entry after TCRdb re-called the PCR reads with MiXCR. Of hundreds of thousands of distinct CDR3 sequences listed, roughly 27% were seen once; the top ten hold around 0.55%. Their recognized antigens are unknown. Sequencing was carried out using blood. The receptors come from a girl between 10 and 17 years old with multiple sclerosis.

V and J are TRBV2 and TRBJ2-7; D gene ambiguous. Germline lookup yields CDR1 SNHLY and CDR2 FYNNEI. CDR3 size: 12 residues. Trimming pared 8 bases from V and 1 base from J, leaving 9 bases between. The CDR3 protein is CASGRLSYEQYF. The DNA for the CDR3 is TGTGCCAGCGGAAGACTGTCCTACGAGCAGTACTTC.

The V and J genes are TRBV7-2 and TRBJ2-7, with D perhaps TRBD1 or TRBD2 (5 bases each). The CDR3 runs to 14 residues. CDR1 and CDR2 (germline): SGHTA, FQGNSA. V was cut by 4 bases and J by 6 bases, with 16 bases left in between. The CDR3 loop is CASSYRGVGGEQYF. The CDR3 nucleotides read TGTGCCAGCAGCTACCGGGGTGTTGGGGGCGAGCAGTACTTC. Based on the CDR3 plus reference TRBV7-2 and TRBJ2-7, the full variable domain is GAGVSQSPSNKVTEKGKDVELRCDPISGHTALYWYRQSLGQGLEFLIYFQGNSAPDKSGLPSDRFSAERTGGSVSTLTIQRTQQEDSAVYLCASSYRGVGGEQYFGPGTRLTVT.

This rearrangement joins TRBV29-1 to TRBJ1-1; D possibly corresponds to TRBD1 (5 bases). Trimming cost V 4 bases and J 5 bases, with 11 bases left between them. Germline CDR1 and CDR2: SQVTM and ANQGSEA. The CDR3 spans 12 residues. The CDR3 spells CSVAGRFTEAFF. The CDR3 DNA is TGCAGCGTTGCGGGACGCTTTACTGAAGCTTTCTTT. The complete variable domain, with remaining parts taken from reference TRBV29-1 and TRBJ1-1, reads SAVISQKPSRDICQRGTSLTIQCQVDSQVTMMFWYRQQPGQSLTLIATANQGSEATYESGFVIDKFPISRPNLTFSTLTVSNMSPEDSSIYLCSVAGRFTEAFFGQGTRLTVV.

The V gene is TRBV2, the J gene TRBJ2-1; TRBD1 aligns across 8 bases. The J segment lost 2 bases and the V segment lost 5 bases, leaving 5 bases of the junction unmatched. There are 15 residues in the CDR3. Germline V gene sequence: CDR1 SNHLY, CDR2 FYNNEI. CDR3 protein: CASSLDRETYNEQFF. The CDR3 region has the DNA TGTGCCAGCAGTTTGGACAGGGAGACCTACAATGAGCAGTTCTTC.

The chain carries TRBV5-1 and TRBJ2-7; no definite D call. The CDR3 has 14 residues. Looked up from germline, CDR1 is SGHRS and CDR2 is YFSETQ. The V end lost 4 bases, the J end lost 1 base, and 12 bases lay between the germline ends. In nucleotides, the CDR3 is TGCGCCAGCAGCGGAGAGACACCTTCCTACGAGCAGTACTTC. Amino acids: CASSGETPSYEQYF.

This chain joins TRBV6-6 and TRBJ2-1, with TRBD2 matching 7 bases. J gave up 3 bases and V 6 bases, and 8 bases lay outside the gene matches. Germline CDR1 reads MNHNY; CDR2 reads SVGAGI (reference sequence). The CDR3 spans 15 residues. The CDR3 nucleotides read TGTGCCAGCAGCCCAGGGCGGGAGCGCTACAATGAGCAGTTCTTC. Translated: CASSPGRERYNEQFF.

This chain joins TRBV29-1 and TRBJ1-3; 7 bases map to TRBD1. The CDR3 is 18 amino acids. The V and J ends lost 1 base and 2 bases, in that order; junction bases with no gene match: 14. CDR1 and CDR2 from the germline V gene are SQVTM and ANQGSEA. CDR3 DNA sequence: TGCAGCGTTGAAGTAACGGTATCAACAGGGGCCCCTGGAAACACCATATATTTT. It encodes CSVEVTVSTGAPGNTIYF.

This clonotype was observed a few times. The chain recombines TRBV4-1 with TRBJ2-1; D may be TRBD1 (5 bases). In germline, CDR1 is MGHRA, CDR2 YSYEKL. V lost 0 bases and J lost 3, with 12 bases in between. This CDR3 has 16 residues. For the CDR3, the DNA is TGCGCCAGCAGCCAAGAGGTGCTGGGGCTCTACAATGAGCAGTTCTTC. Its translation: CASSQEVLGLYNEQFF.

This clonotype was seen many times. V is TRBV7-2 and J is TRBJ1-1; no clear D. Trimming cost V 1 base and J 11 bases, with 11 bases left between them. This CDR3 contains 12 residues. Germline V gives CDR1 SGHTA, CDR2 FQGNSA. The DNA for the CDR3 is TGTGCCAGCAGCTTAGGTTATGGTTCGGCTTTCTTT. It codes for CASSLGYGSAFF.

The V and J genes are TRBV6-2 or TRBV6-3 and TRBJ2-1; a weak D match, TRBD2 (6 bases). Deletions cut 4 bases from V and 9 bases from J, with 22 bases between. The CDR3 loop spans 16 amino acids. Per the germline V gene, CDR1 is MNHEY and CDR2 is SVGEGT. CDR3 nucleotides: TGTGCCAGCAGTTGGGCCGGGAGAGGAGGAGCGGTTGAGCAGTTCTTC. Translating it yields CASSWAGRGGAVEQFF.

This clonotype was seen only a few times. This rearrangement joins TRBV20-1 to TRBJ2-5, with D unclear. CDR1 DFQATT and CDR2 SNEGSKA come from the germline V gene (reference sequence). The CDR3 has 14 amino acids. Trimming took 3 bases from V and 5 from J, leaving 16 bases between them. The CDR3 DNA reads as TGCAGTGCTAGTTCTCCCTCGGGTGCGGAGACCCAGTACTTC. As protein: CSASSPSGAETQYF.

This clonotype was detected a few times. V and J are TRBV6-2 or TRBV6-3 and TRBJ2-7; the D is unclear. V was trimmed by 2 bases and J by 0 bases, leaving 17 bases between them. The germline CDR1 and CDR2 sequences are MNHEY and SVGEGT. The CDR3 is 17 residues long. DNA for the CDR3: TGTGCCAGCAGTTACCCCGTCACGGTCCACTCCTCCTACGAGCAGTACTTC. Translated: CASSYPVTVHSSYEQYF.

This clonotype came up a few times. The chain has TRBV5-1 and TRBJ2-5; 9 nucleotides match TRBD2. The germline gives CDR1 SGHRS, CDR2 YFSETQ. V was pared by 0 bases and J by 5 bases, with 8 bases of the junction left unmatched. The CDR3 sequence is 16 residues long. The CDR3 region has the DNA TGCGCCAGCAGCTTGGCCGTGCGGGGGGGCAGGGAGACCCAGTACTTC. Amino acids: CASSLAVRGGRETQYF. Filled out from reference TRBV5-1 and TRBJ2-5, the complete variable domain reads KAGVTQTPRYLIKTRGQQVTLSCSPISGHRSVSWYQQTPGQGLQFLFEYFSETQRNKGNFPGRFSGRQFSNSRSEMNVSTLELGDSALYLCASSLAVRGGRETQYFGPGTRLLVL.

This clonotype was counted many times. The chain couples TRBV6-1 to TRBJ1-2; D gene unclear. V was pared by 7 bases and J by 8 bases, with 17 bases between. Germline CDR1 reads MNHNS; CDR2 reads SASEGT. This CDR3 has 13 residues. The CDR3 loop reads CASIAARVDGYTF. For the CDR3, the DNA is TGTGCCAGCATCGCGGCGAGGGTAGACGGCTACACCTTC.

The V gene is TRBV29-1, the J gene TRBJ2-1, with D possibly TRBD2 on 6 matching bases. CDR3 length equals 14 residues. Germline loops: CDR1 SQVTM, CDR2 ANQGSEA. V lost 4 bases, J lost 6 bases, and 16 bases lay in between. Here the CDR3 reads CSVVRDFGGNEQFF. The CDR3 bases are TGCAGCGTTGTCCGGGACTTCGGAGGCAATGAGCAGTTCTTC.

This clonotype was found a few times. The chain employs TRBV9 and TRBJ2-3, with TRBD2 as a possible D gene (6 bases). Trimming removed 0 bases from V and 2 bases from J, with 16 bases in between. There are 17 residues in the CDR3. CDR1 SGDLS and CDR2 YYNGEE come from the germline V gene. CDR3 bases: TGTGCCAGCAGCGTAGAGACGGGACTGACCGACACAGATACGCAGTATTTT. The encoded protein is CASSVETGLTDTDTQYF.

The chain uses TRBV20-1 and TRBJ2-3; tentative D call: TRBD1 (5 bases). In germline, CDR1 is DFQATT, CDR2 SNEGSKA (reference sequence). The CDR3 runs to 14 residues. Trimming cost V 1 base and J 5 bases, with 13 bases left between them. The chain's CDR3 is CSARAERGRDTQYF. The CDR3 coding sequence is TGCAGTGCTAGAGCGGAAAGGGGAAGAGATACGCAGTATTTT.

This clonotype was recorded at least ten times. This chain uses TRBV7-2 with TRBJ2-1, with D unresolved. The germline V gene encodes CDR1 SGHTA and CDR2 FQGNSA. Trimming removed 5 bases from V and 3 bases from J, with 11 bases in between. The CDR3 length is 14 residues. CDR3 sequence: CASSPLPDYNEQFF. CDR3 DNA: TGTGCCAGCAGCCCCCTGCCGGACTACAATGAGCAGTTCTTC.

In its sample, this clonotype was seen a few times. The chain has TRBV6-1 and TRBJ2-1, with D uncertain. Trimming took 7 bases from V and 6 from J, leaving 16 bases between them. The V gene's germline CDR1 is MNHNS and CDR2 SASEGT. This CDR3 is 14 amino acids long. The CDR3 sequence: CASTLVEDPNEQFF. The CDR3 bases are TGTGCCAGCACCCTAGTAGAGGACCCCAATGAGCAGTTCTTC.

This clonotype was picked up a small number of times. The chain carries TRBV7-2 and TRBJ1-2, with 7 bases aligning to TRBD1. CDR1 SGHTA and CDR2 FQGNSA come from the germline V gene. The CDR3 runs 15 residues. V was clipped by 7 bases and J by 4 bases; unmatched bases: 12. DNA for the CDR3: TGTGCCAGCAACACCTACAGGGGCGAAAGCTATGGCTACACCTTC. It specifies CASNTYRGESYGYTF.

This clonotype was counted a few times. J is TRBJ2-5 and V is TRBV28, with D uncertain. CDR1 MDHEN and CDR2 SYDVKM come from the germline V gene. Trimming stripped 3 bases from V and 4 bases from J, with 9 bases between. The CDR3 consists of 13 residues. This CDR3 is CASSFPGTETQYF. CDR3 sequence (DNA): TGTGCCAGCAGTTTCCCCGGTACAGAGACCCAGTACTTC.

This clonotype has only a few counts. This chain connects TRBV7-2 to TRBJ1-3; a possible D gene is TRBD1 (6 bases). Germline loops: CDR1 SGHTA, CDR2 FQGNSA. The V end lost 8 bases, the J end lost 0 bases, and 11 bases lay between the germline ends. The length of the CDR3 is 14 residues. CDR3 region: CASGTHYSGNTIYF. DNA for the CDR3: TGTGCCAGCGGGACACATTACTCTGGAAACACCATATATTTT.

This chain connects TRBV20-1 to TRBJ2-3, with D maybe TRBD1 (6 bases). The germline V and J ends were trimmed by 6 bases and 2 bases, with 12 bases remaining between them. CDR1 is DFQATT, CDR2 SNEGSKA, per germline (reference sequence). This CDR3 spans 13 amino acids. CDR3 amino acids: CSARQAYTDTQYF. Here the CDR3 DNA reads TGCAGTGCGCGACAGGCGTACACAGATACGCAGTATTTT.

This clonotype was seen at least ten times. CDR3 protein: CASSVRTGNYGYTF. The CDR3 nucleotides are TGTGCCAGCAGCGTTCGGACAGGGAACTATGGCTACACCTTC. The gene calls are TRBV9 and TRBJ1-2; TRBD1 matches at 8 bases. Germline assignment: CDR1 SGDLS and CDR2 YYNGEE. The V segment lost 2 bases and the J segment 2 bases; nucleotides outside the gene matches: 2. The CDR3 extends over 14 amino acids.

The sample holds one count of this clonotype. This may come from a read error, since a much larger clone is one base off. The V gene is TRBV6-4, the J gene TRBJ2-3; TRBD2 might be the D (6 bases). The V end was cut by 2 bases, the J end by 4 bases, with 19 bases between. CDR1 and CDR2 (germline): MRHNA, SNTAGT. The CDR3 is 17 amino acids. This CDR3 reads CASSDTIQVSSADTQYF. Written as DNA, the CDR3 is TGTGCCAGCAGTGACACGATACAGGTTTCTAGCGCAGATACGCAGTATTTT.

This chain uses TRBV4-1 with TRBJ1-2; D may be TRBD1 (6 bases). The CDR3 runs to 14 residues. CDR1 is MGHRA and CDR2 is YSYEKL in the germline V gene. Trimming pared 0 bases from V and 7 bases from J, leaving 12 bases between. The CDR3: CASSQDNREVGYTF. In DNA, the CDR3 is TGCGCCAGCAGCCAAGATAACAGGGAGGTTGGCTACACCTTC.

This clonotype has only one observation. A junction boundary mismatches the germline segment, possibly from a read error. This chain connects TRBV7-9 to TRBJ2-5, with D perhaps matching TRBD2 (6 bases). CDR3 length: 14 amino acids. Germline CDR1 and CDR2: SEHNR and FQNEAQ (reference sequence). The CDR3 reads CSSSIAVYQETQYF. The CDR3 DNA sequence: TGTTCCAGCAGTATAGCGGTGTACCAAGAGACCCAGTACTTC.